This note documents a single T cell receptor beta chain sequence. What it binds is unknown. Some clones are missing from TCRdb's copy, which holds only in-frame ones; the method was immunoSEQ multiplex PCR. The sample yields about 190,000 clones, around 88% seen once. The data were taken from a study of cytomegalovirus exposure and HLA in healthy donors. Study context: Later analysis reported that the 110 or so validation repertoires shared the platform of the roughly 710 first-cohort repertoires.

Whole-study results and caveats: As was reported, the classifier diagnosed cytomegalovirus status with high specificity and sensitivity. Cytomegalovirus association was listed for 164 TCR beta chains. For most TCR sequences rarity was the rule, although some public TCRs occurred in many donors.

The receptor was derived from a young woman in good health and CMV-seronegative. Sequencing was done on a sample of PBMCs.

The CDR3 sequence: CASSQERLAGRETQYF. The DNA for the CDR3 is TGCGCCAGCAGCCAGGAGAGGCTAGCGGGAAGGGAGACCCAGTACTTC. This chain connects TRBV4-1 to TRBJ2-5; 9 bases align to TRBD2. With V trimmed by 3 bases and J by 5 bases, 10 bases remained unmatched. The germline V gene encodes CDR1 MGHRA and CDR2 YSYEKL. The CDR3 spans 16 residues.